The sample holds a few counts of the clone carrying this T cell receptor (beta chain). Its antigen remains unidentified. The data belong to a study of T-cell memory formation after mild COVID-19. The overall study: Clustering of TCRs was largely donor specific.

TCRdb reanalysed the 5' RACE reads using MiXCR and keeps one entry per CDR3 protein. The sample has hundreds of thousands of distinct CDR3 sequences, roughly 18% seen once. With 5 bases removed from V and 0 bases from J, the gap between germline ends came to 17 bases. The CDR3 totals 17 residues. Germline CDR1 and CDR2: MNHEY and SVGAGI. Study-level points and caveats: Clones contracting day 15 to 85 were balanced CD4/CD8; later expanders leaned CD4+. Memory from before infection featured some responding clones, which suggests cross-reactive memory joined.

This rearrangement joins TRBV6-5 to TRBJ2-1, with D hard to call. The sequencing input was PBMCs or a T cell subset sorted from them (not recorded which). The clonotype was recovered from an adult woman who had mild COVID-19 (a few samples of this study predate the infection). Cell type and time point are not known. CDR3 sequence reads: CASSPSPPPSSYNEQFF. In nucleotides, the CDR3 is TGTGCCAGCAGTCCCTCTCCCCCCCCGAGCTCCTACAATGAGCAGTTCTTC.